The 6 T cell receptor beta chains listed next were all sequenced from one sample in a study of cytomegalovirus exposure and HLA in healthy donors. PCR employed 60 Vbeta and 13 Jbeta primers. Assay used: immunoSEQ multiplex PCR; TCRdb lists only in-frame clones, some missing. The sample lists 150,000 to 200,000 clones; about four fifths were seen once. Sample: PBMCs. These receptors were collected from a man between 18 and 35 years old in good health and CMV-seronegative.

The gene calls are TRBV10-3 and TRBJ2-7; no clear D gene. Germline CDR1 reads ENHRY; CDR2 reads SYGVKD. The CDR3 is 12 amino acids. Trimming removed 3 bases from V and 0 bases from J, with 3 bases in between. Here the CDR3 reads CAISDSSYEQYF. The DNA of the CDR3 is TGTGCCATCAGTGACAGCTCCTACGAGCAGTACTTC.

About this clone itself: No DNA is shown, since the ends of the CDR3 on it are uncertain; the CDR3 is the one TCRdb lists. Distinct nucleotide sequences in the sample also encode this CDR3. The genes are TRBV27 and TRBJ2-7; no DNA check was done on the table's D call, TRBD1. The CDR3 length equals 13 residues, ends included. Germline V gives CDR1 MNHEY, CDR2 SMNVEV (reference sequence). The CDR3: CASSFGPGYEQYF.

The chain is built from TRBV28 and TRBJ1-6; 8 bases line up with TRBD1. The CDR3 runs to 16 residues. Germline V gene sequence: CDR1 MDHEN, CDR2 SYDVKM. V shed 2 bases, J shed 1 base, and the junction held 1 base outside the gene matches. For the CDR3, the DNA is TGTGCCAGCAGTTTAAACAGGGGGTCCTATAATTCACCCCTCCACTTT. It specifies CASSLNRGSYNSPLHF.

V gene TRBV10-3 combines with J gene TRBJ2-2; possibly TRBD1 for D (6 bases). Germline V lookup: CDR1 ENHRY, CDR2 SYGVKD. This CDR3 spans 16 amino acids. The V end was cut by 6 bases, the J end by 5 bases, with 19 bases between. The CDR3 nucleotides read TGTGCCATCAGACCCCTTCAGACAGGACAGACCGGGGAGCTGTTTTTT. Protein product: CAIRPLQTGQTGELFF.

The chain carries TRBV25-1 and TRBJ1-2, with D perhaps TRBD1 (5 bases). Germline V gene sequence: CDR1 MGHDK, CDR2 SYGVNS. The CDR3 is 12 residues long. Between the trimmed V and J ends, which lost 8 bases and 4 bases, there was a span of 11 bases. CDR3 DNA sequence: TGTGCCAGCGGAGGGAGGGGCTATGGCTACACCTTC. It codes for CASGGRGYGYTF.

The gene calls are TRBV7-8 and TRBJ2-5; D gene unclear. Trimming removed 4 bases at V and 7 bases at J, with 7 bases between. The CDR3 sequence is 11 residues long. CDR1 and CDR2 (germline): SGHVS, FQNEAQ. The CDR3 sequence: CASSSTRTQYF. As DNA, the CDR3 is TGTGCCAGCAGCTCTACCCGGACCCAGTACTTC.